What follows describes a single TCR beta chain. This sample stems from a study of PD-L1 blockade in urothelial cancer. Study details: Males with urothelial cancer arising in the bladder constituted most of the roughly 30 patients.

Time point meaning: peripheral blood 6 weeks after treatment start. Assay: immunoSEQ multiplex PCR; the TCRdb copy retains only in-frame clones and omits some. This sample yields 90,000 to 130,000 clones, of which 85% to 95% are seen a single time; around 3.7% belongs to the top ten. Germline CDR1 SGHVS, CDR2 FQNEAQ. There are 22 residues in the CDR3. Trimming removed 2 bases from V and 1 base from J; junction bases left unmatched: 15. This specimen was PBMCs, taken around atezolizumab (anti-PD-L1) treatment. This clonotype originated in a man between 60 and 75 years old with urothelial cancer. This chain joins TRBV7-8 and TRBJ2-6; TRBD2 aligns across 12 bases. The CDR3 is CASSLWGEGETSGRSGANVLTF. As DNA, the CDR3 is TGTGCCAGCAGCTTATGGGGAGAGGGGGAGACTAGCGGGAGATCTGGGGCCAACGTCCTGACTTTC.